This T cell receptor (beta chain) comes out of a study of blood T cell repertoires in COVID-19. TCRdb keeps only in-frame clones here, not all; method: immunoSEQ multiplex PCR. Of 300,000 to 450,000 clones detected, about 88% appear once; the ten largest clones hold roughly 1%. CDR1 is MNHEY and CDR2 is SMNVEV in the germline V gene (reference sequence). The CDR3 is made up of 15 amino acids. The V and J ends lost 0 bases and 2 bases, in that order; junction bases with no gene match: 3. Source material: PBMCs or T cells enriched from blood (not recorded which). The receptor's source is a woman aged 25-40 years who had recovered from COVID-19. This chain joins TRBV27 and TRBJ2-5; 7 bases line up with TRBD1. The CDR3 DNA reads as TGTGCCAGCAGTTTATCGGGACAGAGACAAGAGACCCAGTACTTC. Translated: CASSLSGQRQETQYF.